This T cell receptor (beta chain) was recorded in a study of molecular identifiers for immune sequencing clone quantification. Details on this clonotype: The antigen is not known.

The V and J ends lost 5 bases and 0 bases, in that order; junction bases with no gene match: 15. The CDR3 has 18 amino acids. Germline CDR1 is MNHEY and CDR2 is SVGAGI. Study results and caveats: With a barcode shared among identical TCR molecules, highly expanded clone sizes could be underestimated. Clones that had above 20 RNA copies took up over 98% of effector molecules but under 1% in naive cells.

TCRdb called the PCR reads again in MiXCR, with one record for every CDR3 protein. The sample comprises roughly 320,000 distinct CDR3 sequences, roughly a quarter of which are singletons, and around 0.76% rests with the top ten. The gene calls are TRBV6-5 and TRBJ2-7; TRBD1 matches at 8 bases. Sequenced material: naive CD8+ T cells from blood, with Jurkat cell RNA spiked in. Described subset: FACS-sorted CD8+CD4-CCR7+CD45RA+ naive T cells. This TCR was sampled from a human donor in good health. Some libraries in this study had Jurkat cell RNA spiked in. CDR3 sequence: CASSSLGGGQGSSYEQYF. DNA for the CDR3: TGTGCCAGCAGTAGCCTGGGGGGTGGACAGGGAAGCTCCTACGAGCAGTACTTC.